The entry below describes one T cell receptor beta chain. This entry comes from a study of OX40 agonist ivuxolimab in advanced cancers. Libraries were prepared by immunoSEQ multiplex PCR; TCRdb keeps only in-frame clonotypes and omits some of them. The sample has tens of thousands of clones, more than 75% seen once. The TCR comes from an adult with an advanced solid tumor such as melanoma, head and neck, liver or kidney cancer. Specimen: CD4+ or CD8+ T cells sorted from blood, collected in a trial of the OX40 agonist ivuxolimab.

CDR3 loop: CASSAQGAGNTIYF. The CDR3 DNA reads as TGCGCCAGCAGCGCACAGGGGGCTGGAAACACCATATATTTT. The rearrangement links TRBV5-1 to TRBJ1-3, with TRBD1 matching over 8 bases. V trimming: 4 bases; J trimming: 2 bases; junction bases outside the gene matches: 2. This CDR3 is built from 14 residues. Germline V gene data show CDR1 as SGHRS and CDR2 as YFSETQ.